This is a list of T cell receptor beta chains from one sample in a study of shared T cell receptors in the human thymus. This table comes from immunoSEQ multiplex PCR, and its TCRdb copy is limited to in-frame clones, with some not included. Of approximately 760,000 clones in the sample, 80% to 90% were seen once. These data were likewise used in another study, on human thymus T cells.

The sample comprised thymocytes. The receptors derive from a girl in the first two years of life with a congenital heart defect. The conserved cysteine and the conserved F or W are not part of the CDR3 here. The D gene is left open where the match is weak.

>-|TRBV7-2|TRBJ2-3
ASSSEGWVADTQY
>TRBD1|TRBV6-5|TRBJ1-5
ASARQGGGQPQH
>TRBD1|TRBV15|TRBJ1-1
ATSRDARDRGWVNTEAF
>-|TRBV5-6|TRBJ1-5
ASSLKRVQPQH
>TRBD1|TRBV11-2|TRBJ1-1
ASSSRGGVTEAF
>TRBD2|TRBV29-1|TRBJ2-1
SVETLIRAGGYNEQF
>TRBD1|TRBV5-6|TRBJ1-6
ASSGTGGDNSPLH
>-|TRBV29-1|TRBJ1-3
SVGTRSGNTIY
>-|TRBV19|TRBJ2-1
ASSPSPGTWNEQF
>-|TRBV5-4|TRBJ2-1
ASRAGSAEYNEQF
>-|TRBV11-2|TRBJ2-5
ASSPTGFWKTQY
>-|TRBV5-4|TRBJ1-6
ASSLAEGAYNSPLH
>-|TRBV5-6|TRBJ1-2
ASSEPGQGPRDPYGYT
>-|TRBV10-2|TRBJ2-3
ASSEGAGGTDTQY
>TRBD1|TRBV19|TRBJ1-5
ASSYRGVQPQH
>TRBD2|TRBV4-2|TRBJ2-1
ASSQRLAGPGGYNEQF
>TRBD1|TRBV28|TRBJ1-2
AIRQGVTPGYGYT
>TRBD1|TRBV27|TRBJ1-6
ASSLYTGGSLALH
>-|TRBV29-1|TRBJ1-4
SVGGLGEKLF
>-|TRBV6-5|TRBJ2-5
ASSYSNGGETQY
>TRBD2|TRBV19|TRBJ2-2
ASSHGLAGDVNAGELF
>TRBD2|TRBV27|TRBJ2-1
ASCEVSGGLPYNEQF
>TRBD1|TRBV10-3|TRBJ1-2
ATVLGTGGNYGYT
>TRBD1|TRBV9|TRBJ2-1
ASSSVQGSPYNEQF
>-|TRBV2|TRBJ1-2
ASSKYRVQGSYGYT
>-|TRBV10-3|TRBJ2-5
AISEPNETGVETQY
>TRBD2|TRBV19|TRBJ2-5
ASSILAGGAETQY
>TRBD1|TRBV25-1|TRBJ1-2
ASSESQGATGSNYGYT
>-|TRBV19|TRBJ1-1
ASSPPGRELNTEAF
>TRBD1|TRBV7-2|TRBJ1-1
ASSLTTGQPPQNTEAF
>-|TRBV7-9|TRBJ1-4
ASSLSTGLIEKLF
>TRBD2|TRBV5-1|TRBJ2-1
ASSLGGSSGGPPYNEQF
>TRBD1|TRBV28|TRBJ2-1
ASSPRQGQF
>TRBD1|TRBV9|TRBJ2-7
ASSVLGTANYEQY
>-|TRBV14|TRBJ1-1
ASSQDEDTEAF
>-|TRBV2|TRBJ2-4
ASRERPLAKNIQY
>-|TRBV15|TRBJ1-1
ATSRNTTGLDTEAF
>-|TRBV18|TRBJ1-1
ASSLVRTSNTEAF
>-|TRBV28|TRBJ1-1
ASSLWGPGNTEAF
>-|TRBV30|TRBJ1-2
AWSPFGERGYGYT
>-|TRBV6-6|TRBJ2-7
ASSYSGPHDPQY
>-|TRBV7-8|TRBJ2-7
ASSSGQRSSYEQY
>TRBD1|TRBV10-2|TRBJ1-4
ASSKTGTGRISGKINEKLF
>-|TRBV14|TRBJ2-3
ASSQGAEPIKPCTDTQY
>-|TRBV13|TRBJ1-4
ASSLGRGDTNEKLF
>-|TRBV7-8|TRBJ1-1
ALEAGGMNTEAF
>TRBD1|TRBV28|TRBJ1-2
ASSLGMEAHTGVNYGYT
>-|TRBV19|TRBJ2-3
ASSTYRAFGDTQY
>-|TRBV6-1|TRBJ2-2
ASSEVGRLTGELF
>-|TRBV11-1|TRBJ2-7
ASSLFREPPSYEQY
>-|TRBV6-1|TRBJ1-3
ASSDFRRQDKSSGNTIY
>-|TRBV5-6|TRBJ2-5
ASSLEGQLQETQY
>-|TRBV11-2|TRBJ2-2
ASSLDLGFTGELF
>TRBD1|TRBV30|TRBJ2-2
AWSVRGTGGTRELF
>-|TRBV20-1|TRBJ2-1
SARVVNEQF
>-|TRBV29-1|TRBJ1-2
SGLMGGGDYGYT
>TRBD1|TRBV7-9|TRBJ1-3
ASSPNRTGLTGNTIY
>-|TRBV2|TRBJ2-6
ASLLTISGANVLT
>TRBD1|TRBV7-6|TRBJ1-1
ASSLDRVTEAF